This T cell receptor beta chain was observed in a study of blood T cell repertoires in COVID-19. Study information: Both acute and convalescent COVID-19 samples were obtained from the United States, Italy and Spain. PBMCs, B-cell-depleted T cells, or T cells were the source of the cDNA or gDNA that made up the material.

Original handling: Amplified reference gene primers provided the basis for estimating nucleated cell counts. The repertoire was sequenced with immunoSEQ multiplex PCR; TCRdb's copy has only in-frame clones and lacks some. D and trimming were read from the DNA, whereas the V and J calls and clone size are those reported in that table. Of 25,000 to 30,000 clones in the sample, 60% to 80% are singletons; the top ten hold more than 40%. Germline CDR1 reads MNHEY; CDR2 reads SVGAGI. This CDR3 comprises 15 residues. V was pared by 2 bases and J by 4 bases, with 4 bases of the junction left unmatched. Material for sequencing was peripheral blood. The TCR comes from a woman between 65 and 79 years old with acute or convalescent COVID-19. V is TRBV6-5 and J is TRBJ1-4; 7 nucleotides align to TRBD1. Here the CDR3 reads CASSYGGTDNEKLFF. CDR3 coding DNA: TGTGCCAGCAGTTACGGCGGGACAGATAATGAAAAACTGTTTTTT.